This TCR beta chain was captured by sequencing in a study of cytomegalovirus exposure and HLA in healthy donors. Study as a whole: A later analysis reported the 120 or so validation repertoires used the same platform as the roughly 700 first-cohort repertoires. Study-level points and caveats: In vitro assays verified that three CMV-associated chains recognized CMV antigens specifically.

As for this clone: The antigen remains undetermined. A much larger clone lies one base from this, so it may be a read error.

The CDR3 has 14 residues. The ends lost 4 bases at V and 0 bases at J; junction bases unmatched: 2. Germline lookup yields CDR1 SGHVS and CDR2 FQNEAQ. Only in-frame clones appear in the TCRdb table, and some are missing; sequencing was by immunoSEQ multiplex PCR. The sample lists fewer than 120,000 clones; about 92% were seen once. Sample: PBMCs. The J gene is TRBJ1-2, the V gene TRBV7-8; 7 bases fit TRBD1. The TCR sequence derives from a young woman in good health and CMV-seronegative. The CDR3 DNA sequence: TGTGCCAGCAGCTCACAGGGGACTAACTATGGCTACACCTTC. Amino acids: CASSSQGTNYGYTF.